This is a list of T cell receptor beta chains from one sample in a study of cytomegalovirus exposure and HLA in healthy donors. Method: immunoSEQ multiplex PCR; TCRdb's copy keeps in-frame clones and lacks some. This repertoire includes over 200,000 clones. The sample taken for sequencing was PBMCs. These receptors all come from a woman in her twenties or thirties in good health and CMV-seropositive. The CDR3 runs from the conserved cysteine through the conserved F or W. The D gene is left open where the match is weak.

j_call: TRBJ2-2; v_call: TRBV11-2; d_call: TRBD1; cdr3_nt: TGTGCCAGCAGCTCATGGGGGACAGGGGACTTTTGGAACACCGGGGAGCTGTTTTTT; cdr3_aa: CASSSWGTGDFWNTGELFF
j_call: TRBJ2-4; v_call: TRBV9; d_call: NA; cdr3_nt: TGTGCCAGCAGCGCCGCCCTAGGACATAACATTCAGTACTTC; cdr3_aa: CASSAALGHNIQYF
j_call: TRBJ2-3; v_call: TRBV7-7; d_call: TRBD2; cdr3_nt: TGTGCCAGCAGCCGACTAGCAGCCGCAGATACGCAGTATTTT; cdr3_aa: CASSRLAAADTQYF
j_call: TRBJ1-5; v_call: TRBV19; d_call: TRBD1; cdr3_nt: TGTGCCAGTAGTATGTGGGACAGTAATCAGCCCCAGCATTTT; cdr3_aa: CASSMWDSNQPQHF
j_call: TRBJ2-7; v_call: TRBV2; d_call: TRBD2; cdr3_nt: TGTGCCAGCAGGGGGGATAGCGGGAGTGGGTACGAGCAGTACTTC; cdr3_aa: CASRGDSGSGYEQYF
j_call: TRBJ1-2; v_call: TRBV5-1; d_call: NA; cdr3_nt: TGCGCCAGCAGCTTAACAGGGCCCTATGGCTACACCTTC; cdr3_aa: CASSLTGPYGYTF
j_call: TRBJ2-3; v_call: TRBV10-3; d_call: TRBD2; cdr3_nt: TGTGCCATCAGTGAGTCGCGGCTAGCGGAGCCCGCAGTCACAGATACGCAGTATTTT; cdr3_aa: CAISESRLAEPAVTDTQYF
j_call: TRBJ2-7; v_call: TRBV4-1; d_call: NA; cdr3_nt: TGCGCCAGCAGCCAAGAACTAAGTCAGTACGAGCAGTACTTC; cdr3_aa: CASSQELSQYEQYF
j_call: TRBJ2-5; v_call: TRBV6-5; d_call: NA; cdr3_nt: TGTGCCAGCAGTCCCCGGGAGAACCAAGAGACCCAGTACTTC; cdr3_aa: CASSPRENQETQYF
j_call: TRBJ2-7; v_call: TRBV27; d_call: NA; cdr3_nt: TGTGCCAGCAGTCCGCATACCCCGAGGGGGTACGAGCAGTACTTC; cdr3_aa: CASSPHTPRGYEQYF
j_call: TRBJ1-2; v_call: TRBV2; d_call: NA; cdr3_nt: TGTGCCAGCAGTATGGGACTGCTCAACTATGGCTACACCTTC; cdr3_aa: CASSMGLLNYGYTF
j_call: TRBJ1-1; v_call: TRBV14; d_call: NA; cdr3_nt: TGTGCCAGCAGCCAAGCCCGGGGGGCAGAGAACACTGAAGCTTTCTTT; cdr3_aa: CASSQARGAENTEAFF
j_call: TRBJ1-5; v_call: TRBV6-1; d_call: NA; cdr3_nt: TGTGCCAGCAGTGCCTGGGGGGGCCCCGATCAGCCCCAGCATTTT; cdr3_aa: CASSAWGGPDQPQHF
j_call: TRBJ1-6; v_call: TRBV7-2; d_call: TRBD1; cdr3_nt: TGTGCCAGCAGCTTGGACAGGGAGTCACCCCTCCACTTT; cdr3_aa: CASSLDRESPLHF
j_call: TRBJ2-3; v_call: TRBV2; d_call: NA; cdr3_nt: TGTGCCAGCAGTTTCCCGGACAGAGACACAGATACGCAGTATTTT; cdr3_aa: CASSFPDRDTDTQYF
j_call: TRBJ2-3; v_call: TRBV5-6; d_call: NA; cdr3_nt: TGTGCCAGCAGCTTGGTCCAGGTGACATCCACCACAGATACGCAGTATTTT; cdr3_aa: CASSLVQVTSTTDTQYF
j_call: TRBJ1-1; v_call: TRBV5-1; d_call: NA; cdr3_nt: TGCGCCAGCAGCCCGAATCAGGGCTGGGCTGAAGCTTTCTTT; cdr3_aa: CASSPNQGWAEAFF
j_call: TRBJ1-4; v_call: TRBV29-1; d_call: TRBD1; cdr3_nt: TGCAGCGCCGCGTCATCGATCGACAGGGAAAATGAAAAACTGTTTTTT; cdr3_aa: CSAASSIDRENEKLFF
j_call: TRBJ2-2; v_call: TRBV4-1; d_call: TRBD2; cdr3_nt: TGCGCCAGCAGCCTCAGAGCGGGATCGAACACCGGGGAGCTGTTTTTT; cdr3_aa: CASSLRAGSNTGELFF
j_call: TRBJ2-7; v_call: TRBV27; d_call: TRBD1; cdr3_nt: TGTGCCAGCAGTCTAACAGGGGCGAGCTACGAGCAGTACTTC; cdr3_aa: CASSLTGASYEQYF
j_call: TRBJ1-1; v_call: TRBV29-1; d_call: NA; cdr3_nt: TGCAGCGCTAGTCGGGACTCAAGTATGGCTTTCTTT; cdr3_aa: CSASRDSSMAFF
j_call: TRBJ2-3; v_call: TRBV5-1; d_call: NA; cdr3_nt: TGCGCCAGCAGCTTGGCCTTCAGGGGCACAGATACGCAGTATTTT; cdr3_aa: CASSLAFRGTDTQYF
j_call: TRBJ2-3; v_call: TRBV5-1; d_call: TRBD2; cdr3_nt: TGCGCCAGCAGCTTGAGCGGGGGGTGGGATACGCAGTATTTT; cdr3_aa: CASSLSGGWDTQYF
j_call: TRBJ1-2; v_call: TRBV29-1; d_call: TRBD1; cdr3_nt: TGCAGCGTATCTTTGGGACAGGCGCCCGGGGCCTATGGCTACACCTTC; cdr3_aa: CSVSLGQAPGAYGYTF
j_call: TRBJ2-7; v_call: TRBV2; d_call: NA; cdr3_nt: TGTGCCAGCCGCGGGACAGTGAGGTTTGGTGAGCAGTACTTC; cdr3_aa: CASRGTVRFGEQYF
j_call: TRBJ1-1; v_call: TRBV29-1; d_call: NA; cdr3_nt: TGCAGCGGGAACCAGGGGTCGGGCACTGAAGCTTTCTTT; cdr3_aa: CSGNQGSGTEAFF
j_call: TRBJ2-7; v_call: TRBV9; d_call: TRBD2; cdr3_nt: TGTGCCAGCAGCACAGGGACTAGCGGTAACTACGAGCAGTACTTC; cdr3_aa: CASSTGTSGNYEQYF
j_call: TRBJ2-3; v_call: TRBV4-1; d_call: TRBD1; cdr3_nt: TGCGCCAGCAGCCGTACCCTTCTAGACAGGGGGTCGTCAGATACGCAGTATTTT; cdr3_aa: CASSRTLLDRGSSDTQYF
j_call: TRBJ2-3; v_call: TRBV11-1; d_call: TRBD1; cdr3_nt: TGTGCCAGCAGCTCCAGGGGGCTGGCAGATACGCAGTATTTT; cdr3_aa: CASSSRGLADTQYF
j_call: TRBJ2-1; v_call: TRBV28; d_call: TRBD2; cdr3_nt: TGTGCCAGCTGGGAGCGCGGGAGGGCCGGGAATGAGCAGTTCTTC; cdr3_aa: CASWERGRAGNEQFF
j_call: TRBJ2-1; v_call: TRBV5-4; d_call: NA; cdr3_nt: TGTGCCAGCAGCCGTGGAGCGGAAAGCTCCTACAATGAGCAGTTCTTC; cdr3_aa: CASSRGAESSYNEQFF
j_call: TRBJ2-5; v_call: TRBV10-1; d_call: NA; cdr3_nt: TGCGCCAGCAGTCTGAGCGGAATAGAGACCCAGTACTTC; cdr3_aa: CASSLSGIETQYF
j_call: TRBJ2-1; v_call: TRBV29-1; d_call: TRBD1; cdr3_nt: TGCAGCGCCGCGGGACAGGGAAGGAAGTCCGGGAATAATGAGCAGTTCTTC; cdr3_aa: CSAAGQGRKSGNNEQFF
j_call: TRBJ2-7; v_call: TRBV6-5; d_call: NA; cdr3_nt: TGTGCCAGCAGTTCGGACACATACTACGAGCAGTACTTC; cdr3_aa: CASSSDTYYEQYF
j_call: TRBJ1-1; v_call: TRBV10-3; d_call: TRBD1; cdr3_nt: TGTGCCACCTCAAACCGGGACAGTAACACTGAAGCTTTCTTT; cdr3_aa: CATSNRDSNTEAFF
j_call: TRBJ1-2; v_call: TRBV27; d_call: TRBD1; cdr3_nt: TGTGCCAGCGGAGGCAGGGGGCCTGGCTATGGCTACACCTTC; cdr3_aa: CASGGRGPGYGYTF
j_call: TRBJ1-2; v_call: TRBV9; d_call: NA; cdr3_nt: TGTGCCAGCAGCGTAGGCAGGGGAGAAGGCTACACCTTC; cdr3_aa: CASSVGRGEGYTF
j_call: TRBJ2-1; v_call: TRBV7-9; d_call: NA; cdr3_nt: TGTGCCGGGACACAGGGCAATGAGCAGTTCTTC; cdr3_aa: CAGTQGNEQFF
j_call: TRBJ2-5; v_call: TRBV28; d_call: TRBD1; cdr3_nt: TGTGCCAGCAAACCGGGACAGGCTCAAAAGACCCAGTACTTC; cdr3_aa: CASKPGQAQKTQYF
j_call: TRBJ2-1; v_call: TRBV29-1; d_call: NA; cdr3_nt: TGCAGCGCTGACCGGGGCAATGAGCAGTTCTTC; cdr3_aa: CSADRGNEQFF
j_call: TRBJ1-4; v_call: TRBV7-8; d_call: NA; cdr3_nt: TGTGCCAGCAGCTTAGGTCTCGCGACTAATGAAAAACTGTTTTTT; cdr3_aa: CASSLGLATNEKLFF
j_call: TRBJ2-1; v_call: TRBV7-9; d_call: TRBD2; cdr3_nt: TGTGCCAGCAGCTTATGGGCTAGCGGGGGAGCCCTGTTCTTC; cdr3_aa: CASSLWASGGALFF
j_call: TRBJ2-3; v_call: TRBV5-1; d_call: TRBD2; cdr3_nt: TGCGCCAGCAGCTCCCTGACTAGCGGGGGAGGAGCAGATACGCAGTATTTT; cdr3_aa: CASSSLTSGGGADTQYF
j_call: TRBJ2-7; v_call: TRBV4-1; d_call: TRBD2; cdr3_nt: TGCGCCAGCAGCCAAGAGGGGACTAGCGGGTACGAGCAGTACTTC; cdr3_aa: CASSQEGTSGYEQYF
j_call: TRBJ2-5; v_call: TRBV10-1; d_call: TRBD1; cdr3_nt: TGCGCCAGCAGTGAGGCTGGGACAGGGGGCTGGGAGACCCAGTACTTC; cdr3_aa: CASSEAGTGGWETQYF
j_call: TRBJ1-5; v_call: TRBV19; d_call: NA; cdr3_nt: TGTGCCAGTAGTATTTCAGGGGTATACAATCAGCCCCAGCATTTT; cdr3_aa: CASSISGVYNQPQHF